The 3 T cell receptor beta chains listed next were all sequenced from one sample in a study of regulatory T cells in long-lasting Graves disease. For TCR beta, libraries came from iRepertoire HTBI primers and Arm-PCR of CDR3 regions. TCRdb re-analysed the multiplex PCR reads in MiXCR, keeping a single row per CDR3 protein. The data hold about half a million distinct CDR3 sequences, with 22% observed a single time. The time point denotes: persistent/refractory GD, antithyroid drugs over 5 years with positive TRAb. PBMC-extracted RNA yielded the TCR library. This sample comprised peripheral blood mononuclear cells (PBMCs), obtained when the disease was refractory, from a patient treated with antithyroid drugs. The receptors were gathered from a female donor with Graves disease.

The chain joins TRBV12-3 or TRBV12-4 to TRBJ2-1; either TRBD1 or TRBD2 may fit D (5 bases each). This CDR3 has 15 residues. Trimming stripped 5 bases from V and 8 bases from J, with 19 bases between. The DNA of the CDR3 is TGTGCCAGCAGTAGACCCGGGGCTCTTGGCTATGAGCAGTTCTTC. It yields the protein CASSRPGALGYEQFF.

This clonotype was seen at least ten times. The chain uses TRBV28 and TRBJ1-5; tentatively, D is TRBD1 (6 bases). The germline V gene encodes CDR1 MDHEN and CDR2 SYDVKM. V lost 10 bases and J 3 bases, leaving 16 bases between the germline ends. This CDR3 has 14 amino acids. Here the CDR3 reads CATLDPGDNQPQHF. The CDR3 region has the DNA TGTGCCACCCTCGATCCAGGGGACAATCAGCCCCAGCATTTT.

The chain uses TRBV6-1 and TRBJ1-1; maybe TRBD1 (6 bases). Germline CDR1 MNHNS, CDR2 SASEGT. Trimming removed 5 bases at V and 10 bases at J, with 14 bases between. The CDR3 totals 12 residues. This CDR3 is CASSQTGKVAFF. DNA of the CDR3: TGTGCCAGCAGTCAAACAGGGAAAGTAGCTTTCTTT.